The 31 T cell receptor beta chains listed next were all sequenced from one sample in a study of blood T cell repertoires in COVID-19. Profiling relied on immunoSEQ multiplex PCR, and the TCRdb table lists in-frame clones only, not all of them. The table shows about 150,000 clones, with roughly 90% occurring only once. Sequenced input: PBMCs or T cells enriched from blood (not recorded which). The receptors shown here come from a woman between 50 and 59 years old who had recovered from COVID-19.

The chain carries TRBV11-2 and TRBJ1-2, with 9 positions matching TRBD1. This CDR3 is built from 16 residues. CDR1 is SGHAT and CDR2 is FQNNGV in the germline V gene. V gave up 5 bases and J gave up 4 bases; unmatched junction bases: 11. CDR3 region: CASSPGQGNGGYGYTF. CDR3 nucleotides: TGTGCCAGCAGCCCAGGACAGGGGAATGGTGGCTATGGCTACACCTTC. The full variable domain, with the rest looked up from reference TRBV11-2 and TRBJ1-2, is EAGVAQSPRYKIIEKRQSVAFWCNPISGHATLYWYQQILGQGPKLLIQFQNNGVVDDSQLPKDRFSAERLKGVDSTLKIQPAKLEDSAVYLCASSPGQGNGGYGYTFGSGTRLTVV.

V is TRBV6-5 and J is TRBJ1-5; 7 bases line up with TRBD1. This CDR3 is built from 14 residues. Germline V gives CDR1 MNHEY, CDR2 SVGAGI. The V and J ends lost 5 bases and 3 bases, in that order; junction bases with no gene match: 4. In nucleotides, the CDR3 is TGTGCCAGCAGTCTAGACAGGGTCAATCAGCCCCAGCATTTT. Its translation is CASSLDRVNQPQHF.

The chain links TRBV7-6 to TRBJ1-4; D perhaps matches TRBD1 (6 bases). V gave up 1 base and J gave up 8 bases, with 8 bases separating them. CDR1 and CDR2 from the germline V gene are SGHVS and FNYEAQ. This CDR3 comprises 13 residues. The CDR3 sequence is CASSLGQVEKLFF. The DNA for the CDR3 is TGTGCCAGCAGCTTAGGACAGGTCGAAAAACTGTTTTTT. The entire variable domain, with the rest obtained from reference TRBV7-6 and TRBJ1-4, is as follows: GAGVSQSPRYKVTKRGQDVALRCDPISGHVSLYWYRQALGQGPEFLTYFNYEAQQDKSGLPNDRFSAERPEGSISTLTIQRTEQRDSAMYRCASSLGQVEKLFFGSGTQLSVL.

For this clone: One junction end disagrees with the germline gene, perhaps due to a read error. The V call is TRBV7-9, the J call TRBJ1-1, with D hard to call. This CDR3 spans 16 amino acids. Germline V CDR1 and CDR2: SEHNR, FQNEAQ (reference sequence). CDR3 sequence (DNA): TGTGCCAGCAGCTTAGTCGGGCAGACGGGGAACCCTGAAGCTTTCTTT. It specifies CASSLVGQTGNPEAFF.

The gene calls are TRBV6-2 or TRBV6-3 and TRBJ2-5, with 7 bases identical to TRBD1. The germline CDR1 and CDR2 sequences are MNHEY and SVGEGT. Unmatched junction bases numbered 2, after V lost 5 bases and J lost 2 bases. The CDR3 runs to 13 residues. CDR3 sequence reads: CASSDRAQETQYF. As DNA, the CDR3 is TGTGCCAGCAGTGACAGGGCGCAAGAGACCCAGTACTTC.

This clone was detected once. This chain links TRBV9 with TRBJ1-1, with 10 bases matching TRBD1. Germline trimming cut 4 bases from V and 0 bases from J; bases unmatched to any gene: 6. From germline, CDR1 is SGDLS and CDR2 YYNGEE. The CDR3 is made up of 16 amino acids. DNA for the CDR3: TGTGCCAGCAGCCCCGGGACAGGGGTAATGAACACTGAAGCTTTCTTT. This translates into CASSPGTGVMNTEAFF.

The V call is TRBV5-1, the J call TRBJ2-5; D is perhaps TRBD1 (5 bases). Trimming stripped 2 bases from V and 1 base from J, with 12 bases between. Germline V CDR1 and CDR2: SGHRS, YFSETQ. CDR3 length: 15 residues. This CDR3 is CASSLGRGGQETQYF. CDR3 sequence (DNA): TGCGCCAGCAGCTTAGGTAGGGGTGGCCAAGAGACCCAGTACTTC.

The J gene is TRBJ2-6, the V gene TRBV27; D not resolved. The V and J ends lost 5 bases and 0 bases respectively, with 8 bases between them. Germline V gene lookup returns CDR1 MNHEY and CDR2 SMNVEV (reference sequence). The length of the CDR3 is 15 residues. CDR3 region: CASSGTDSGANVLTF. The CDR3, as DNA: TGTGCCAGCAGTGGAACAGACTCTGGGGCCAACGTCCTGACTTTC. Together with reference TRBV27 and TRBJ2-6, the CDR3 gives the full variable domain: EAQVTQNPRYLITVTGKKLTVTCSQNMNHEYMSWYRQDPGLGLRQIYYSMNVEVTDKGDVPEGYKVSRKEKRNFPLILESPSPNQTSLYFCASSGTDSGANVLTFGAGSRLTVL.

The V gene is TRBV3-1 (or the pseudogene TRBV3-2), the J gene TRBJ1-1; D gene ambiguous. The germline V gene has CDR1 LGHDT and CDR2 YNNKEL (reference sequence). The CDR3 totals 15 residues. Trimming cost V 1 base and J 2 bases, with 11 bases left between them. For the CDR3, the DNA is TGTGCCAGCAGCCAAGGAGTGCGGGCCAACACTGAAGCTTTCTTT. Its translation is CASSQGVRANTEAFF.

The V and J genes are TRBV30 and TRBJ2-7; 7 nucleotides line up with TRBD1. This CDR3 comprises 11 residues. Germline assignment: CDR1 GTSNPN and CDR2 SVGIG (reference sequence). V dropped 3 bases and J dropped 5; count of bases not matched to a gene: 1. The CDR3 nucleotides read TGTGCCTGGAGAGACAGGGACGAGCAGTACTTC. Amino acids: CAWRDRDEQYF.

The chain employs TRBV6-2 or TRBV6-3 and TRBJ2-5; D might be TRBD1 (5 bases). Germline V lookup: CDR1 MNHEY, CDR2 SVGEGT. The V end was cut by 5 bases, the J end by 2 bases, with 15 bases between. The CDR3 runs 15 residues. CDR3 coding DNA: TGTGCCAGCAGTACCTTCAGGGTCGGGCAAGAGACCCAGTACTTC. It is translated as CASSTFRVGQETQYF.

V usage is TRBV19 and J usage is TRBJ2-1, with D maybe TRBD1 (5 bases). The germline CDR1 and CDR2 sequences are LNHDA and SQIVND (reference sequence). The CDR3 consists of 17 residues. V lost 3 bases and J 0 bases, leaving 15 bases between the germline ends. This chain's CDR3 is CASSISDMPSSYNEQFF. The CDR3 nucleotides read TGTGCCAGTAGTATCTCGGACATGCCGAGCTCCTACAATGAGCAGTTCTTC.

This clone was detected ten times or more. This chain links TRBV7-8 with TRBJ2-3, with 9 bases fitting TRBD2. Germline V gene data show CDR1 as SGHVS and CDR2 as FQNEAQ. There are 18 residues in the CDR3. Trimming cost V 1 base and J 0 bases; bases outside gene matches: 8. CDR3 residues: CASSLVGSGGTSTDTQYF. The CDR3, as DNA: TGTGCCAGCAGCTTAGTCGGGAGCGGGGGGACTAGCACAGATACGCAGTATTTT.

CDR3 nucleotides: TGTGCCAGCTCACCACAACGCGAGAACACTGAAGCTTTCTTT. Translation gives CASSPQRENTEAFF. The gene calls are TRBV18 and TRBJ1-1, with D uncertain. The germline V gene encodes CDR1 KGHSH and CDR2 LQKENI. The CDR3 spans 14 residues. V shed 1 base and J shed 1 base, with 7 bases lying between them. The full variable domain, completed using reference TRBV18 and TRBJ1-1, is NAGVMQNPRHLVRRRGQEARLRCSPMKGHSHVYWYRQLPEEGLKFMVYLQKENIIDESGMPKERFSAEFPKEGPSILRIQQVVRGDSAAYFCASSPQRENTEAFFGQGTRLTVV.

The V call is TRBV6-5, the J call TRBJ1-4; TRBD1 aligns across 7 bases. Losses at the gene ends were 7 bases for V and 14 bases for J; bases not matched to a gene: 10. The germline CDR1 and CDR2 sequences are MNHEY and SVGAGI. The length of the CDR3 is 12 residues. The DNA of the CDR3 is TGTGCCAGCACCCGGGGGACAGCCCCGCTGTTTTTT. Translated, it gives CASTRGTAPLFF.

Remarks on this clone: This sample includes further DNA sequences coding for the same CDR3. This sequence joins TRBV18 and TRBJ2-5; TRBD2 aligns across 7 bases. V was clipped by 2 bases and J by 4 bases; unmatched bases: 1. This CDR3 spans 13 amino acids. Germline CDR1 reads KGHSH; CDR2 reads LQKENI. The CDR3 sequence is CASSPWGGETQYF. Here the CDR3 DNA reads TGTGCCAGCTCACCATGGGGGGGAGAGACCCAGTACTTC. The whole variable domain, remainder taken from reference TRBV18 and TRBJ2-5, is NAGVMQNPRHLVRRRGQEARLRCSPMKGHSHVYWYRQLPEEGLKFMVYLQKENIIDESGMPKERFSAEFPKEGPSILRIQQVVRGDSAAYFCASSPWGGETQYFGPGTRLLVL.

The genes are TRBV2 and TRBJ1-2, with D possibly matching TRBD1 (5 bases). CDR3 size: 13 residues. CDR1 is SNHLY and CDR2 is FYNNEI in the germline V gene. The V gene lost 6 bases and the J gene lost 4 bases, with 12 bases spanning the gap. The CDR3 coding sequence is TGTGCCAGCAGGGGGGGACCGATCTATGGCTACACCTTC. Residues: CASRGGPIYGYTF.

This clone has more than one count but fewer than ten. This chain links TRBV10-3 with TRBJ1-5; D is unresolved. Trimming removed 3 bases from V and 2 bases from J, with 14 bases in between. Germline V gene sequence: CDR1 ENHRY, CDR2 SYGVKD. The CDR3 runs to 16 residues. This chain's CDR3 is CAISEVPGGGNQPQHF. The CDR3 DNA is TGTGCCATCAGTGAAGTCCCAGGTGGCGGCAATCAGCCCCAGCATTTT.

The chain uses TRBV5-8 and TRBJ2-3; D remains ambiguous. CDR3 length: 14 residues. Trimming took off 4 bases at V and 6 bases at J, with 15 bases between the two ends. Germline CDR1 SGHTS, CDR2 YDEGEE. CDR3: CASSPRFSADTQYF. The CDR3 region has the DNA TGTGCCAGCAGCCCCCGGTTCTCAGCGGATACGCAGTATTTT.

The chain has TRBV29-1 and TRBJ1-1; unclear D gene. Germline CDR1 is SQVTM and CDR2 is ANQGSEA. The germline V and J ends were trimmed by 6 bases and 3 bases, with 11 bases remaining between them. This CDR3 has 12 amino acids. The CDR3 here is CSVALGYTEAFF. CDR3 coding DNA: TGCAGCGTAGCACTAGGGTACACTGAAGCTTTCTTT.

The CDR3 region has the DNA TGTGCCAGCAGCAAAAACAGAATCGCGATCCCTGAAGCTTTCTTT. Translated: CASSKNRIAIPEAFF. The chain has TRBV5-4 and TRBJ1-1; no definite D call. The CDR3 extends over 15 amino acids. CDR1 and CDR2 from the germline V gene are SGHNT and YYREEE (reference sequence). V gave up 4 bases and J gave up 6 bases, with 19 bases separating them. Variable domain in full (rest from reference TRBV5-4 and TRBJ1-1): ETGVTQSPTHLIKTRGQQVTLRCSSQSGHNTVSWYQQALGQGPQFIFQYYREEENGRGNFPPRFSGLQFPNYSSELNVNALELDDSALYLCASSKNRIAIPEAFFGQGTRLTVV.

The rearrangement uses TRBV15 and TRBJ2-7; 8 positions match TRBD1. The germline CDR1 and CDR2 sequences are LNHNV and YYDKDF (reference sequence). The CDR3 sequence is 16 residues long. With 2 bases clipped from V and 0 bases from J, the junction kept 6 bases outside the gene matches. The CDR3, as DNA: TGTGCCACCAGCAGAAATCAGGGGGCCGGCTCCTACGAGCAGTACTTC. Its protein product is CATSRNQGAGSYEQYF. Variable domain in full (rest from reference TRBV15 and TRBJ2-7): DAMVIQNPRYQVTQFGKPVTLSCSQTLNHNVMYWYQQKSSQAPKLLFHYYDKDFNNEADTPDNFQSRRPNTSFCFLDIRSPGLGDTAMYLCATSRNQGAGSYEQYFGPGTRLTVT.

In this sample, this clone turned up once. The chain links TRBV7-3 to TRBJ1-2, with D perhaps matching TRBD1 (5 bases). Trimming pared 2 bases from V and 8 bases from J, leaving 15 bases between. The CDR3 consists of 14 residues. In germline, CDR1 is SGHTA, CDR2 FQGTGA. The CDR3 DNA follows: TGTGCCAGCAGCTTATCCCACAGTCCAGGGGGCTACACCTTC. It encodes CASSLSHSPGGYTF.

J is TRBJ2-3 and V is TRBV6-5; unclear D gene. V gave up 6 bases and J gave up 3 bases, with 10 bases separating them. Germline V gives CDR1 MNHEY, CDR2 SVGAGI. CDR3 length: 13 amino acids. For the CDR3, the DNA is TGTGCCAGCAGACGACTGAATACAGATACGCAGTATTTT. Protein sequence: CASRRLNTDTQYF.

This clone was seen once. V is TRBV7-2 and J is TRBJ1-3, with TRBD1 matching over 7 bases. CDR3 size: 17 residues. CDR1 and CDR2 from the germline V gene are SGHTA and FQGNSA. V lost 5 bases and J lost 0; bases outside the gene matches: 10. CDR3 DNA: TGTGCCAGCAGCGCTCTTTCGGGACAGTACTCTGGAAACACCATATATTTT. Its translation: CASSALSGQYSGNTIYF.

This chain uses TRBV18 with TRBJ2-2; possible D gene TRBD1, 5 bases. Germline V gives CDR1 KGHSH, CDR2 LQKENI. Trimming took off 0 bases at V and 2 bases at J, with 10 bases between the two ends. The CDR3 consists of 16 residues. CDR3 coding DNA: TGTGCCAGCTCACCACCGAGGACAACTAACACCGGGGAGCTGTTTTTT. The encoded protein is CASSPPRTTNTGELFF.

V and J are TRBV7-2 and TRBJ1-2, with a tentative D call TRBD1 (5 bases). The V and J ends lost 5 bases and 5 bases respectively, with 12 bases between them. The germline CDR1 and CDR2 sequences are SGHTA and FQGNSA. This CDR3 has 13 residues. The CDR3 here is CASSPTDRYGYTF. The CDR3 bases are TGTGCCAGCAGCCCGACAGATCGGTATGGCTACACCTTC.

J is TRBJ1-5 and V is TRBV4-3; no reliable D call. The CDR3 totals 15 residues. Germline CDR1 and CDR2: LGHNA and YSLEER. Trimming took off 0 bases at V and 7 bases at J, with 13 bases between the two ends. CDR3 protein: CASSQDSGSGQPQHF. The CDR3 region has the DNA TGCGCCAGCAGCCAAGATTCGGGTTCCGGACAGCCCCAGCATTTT.

As concerns this clone: A read error may account for a junction end that differs from germline. The rearrangement joins TRBV5-6 to TRBJ2-7; 9 bases match TRBD1. This CDR3 spans 13 amino acids. Germline assignment: CDR1 SGHDT and CDR2 YYEEEE. The CDR3 coding sequence is TGTGCCAGCAGTCCGGATACGGGACAGGGTCTTTTTTTC. Translated, it gives CASSPDTGQGLFF.

The chain links TRBV19 to TRBJ1-1; 8 bases map to TRBD1. The V gene's germline CDR1 is LNHDA and CDR2 SQIVND (reference sequence). The CDR3 contains 18 residues. Trimming at V came to 1 base and at J to 0 bases, leaving 10 bases not matched to a gene. The CDR3 reads CASSIGTGRDELNTEAFF. CDR3 DNA: TGTGCCAGTAGTATAGGGACAGGGAGGGATGAATTGAACACTGAAGCTTTCTTT.

The chain combines TRBV5-5 with TRBJ1-1, with TRBD1 matching 9 bases. The CDR3 runs 18 residues. Germline trimming cut 0 bases from V and 9 bases from J; bases unmatched to any gene: 18. The germline V gene encodes CDR1 SGHKS and CDR2 YYEKEE (reference sequence). CDR3: CASSLDSGDRAVIVKAFF. As DNA, the CDR3 is TGTGCCAGCAGCTTGGATTCGGGGGACAGGGCTGTAATCGTGAAAGCTTTCTTT.